This T cell receptor beta chain was sequenced during a study of blood T cells in healthy people across ages. Study summary: Template switching retrieved approximately one barcoded beta molecule for each two T cells.

Using a J-beta primer mix together with a sample-barcoded 5' primer, a second PCR was run for roughly 6 to 12 cycles. TCRdb recomputed calls from the 5' RACE reads with MiXCR, one row per CDR3 protein. The sample lists roughly 700,000 distinct CDR3 sequences; roughly 25% were seen once. The CDR3 loop spans 12 amino acids. Germline V lookup: CDR1 MNHEY, CDR2 SMNVEV (reference sequence). Trimming stripped 5 bases from V and 8 bases from J, with 9 bases between. This clonotype has a handful of counts. The same specimen was also included in a second study, on T cells of mothers and their children.

The chain uses TRBV27 and TRBJ1-4, with D perhaps TRBD1 (6 bases). The TCR was taken from a boy between 10 and 17 years old in good health. What was sequenced was blood. CDR3 sequence (DNA): TGTGCCAGCAGTCCTAGGGGGGAAAAACTGTTTTTT. Its translation is CASSPRGEKLFF.